A single sample gave rise to the 16 T cell receptor beta chains below, sequenced in a study of vaccination and CD4 T cells after COVID-19. Documented time point: late sampling 161 to 241 days after vaccination in three convalescent patients. This sample's treatment: roughly 10-day PBMC culture with coronavirus spike peptide pools or control peptides (ViraFEST assay). These TCRs are of unknown antigen specificity. Cultured CD4+ T cell DNA underwent sequencing with the Oncomine TCR Beta short-read assay. MiXCR, run by TCRdb on the PCR reads, gives a single entry per CDR3 protein. The table lists tens of thousands of distinct CDR3 sequences, less than 35% of them singletons. The sequenced sample was CD4+ T cells from blood, cultured in vitro, obtained about 7 months after SARS-CoV-2 vaccination. These TCRs come from a human donor who had recovered from COVID-19.

This clonotype has a handful of counts. The chain links TRBV20-1 to TRBJ2-5, with TRBD2 matching over 7 bases. J was trimmed by 5 bases and V by 2 bases; bases with no gene match: 8. In germline, CDR1 is DFQATT, CDR2 SNEGSKA (reference sequence). The CDR3 sequence is 14 residues long. CDR3 amino acids: CSARRMGEGETQYF. In nucleotides, the CDR3 is TGCAGTGCTAGAAGGATGGGGGAGGGTGAGACCCAGTACTTC.

This chain joins TRBV6-5 and TRBJ1-1, with 7 bases that match TRBD1. Germline assignment: CDR1 MNHEY and CDR2 SVGAGI. V lost 0 bases to trimming and J lost 5 bases; unmatched junction nucleotides: 3. There are 14 residues in the CDR3. This CDR3 reads CASSYSEGATEAFF. The CDR3, as DNA: TGTGCCAGCAGTTACTCGGAGGGGGCGACTGAAGCTTTCTTT.

The V call is TRBV6-1, the J call TRBJ2-7; D is perhaps TRBD2 (6 bases). Germline CDR1 and CDR2: MNHNS and SASEGT. The CDR3 spans 13 residues. The V gene lost 5 bases and the J gene lost 0 bases, with 8 bases spanning the gap. The chain's CDR3 is CASSISGSYEQYF. The CDR3 DNA follows: TGTGCCAGCAGTATTAGCGGCTCCTACGAGCAGTACTTC.

This clonotype appeared a few times. This chain uses TRBV7-2 with TRBJ2-2; D possibly corresponds to TRBD2 (6 bases). Germline V gives CDR1 SGHTA, CDR2 FQGNSA. The CDR3 length is 16 residues. V was trimmed by 2 bases and J by 5 bases, leaving 15 bases between them. The CDR3 loop is CASSLRFGDSTGELFF. Here the CDR3 DNA reads TGTGCCAGCAGCTTAAGGTTCGGGGACTCGACCGGGGAGCTGTTTTTT.

The V gene is TRBV20-1, the J gene TRBJ2-3; TRBD2 aligns across 7 bases. Germline V gene sequence: CDR1 DFQATT, CDR2 SNEGSKA (reference sequence). V dropped 2 bases and J dropped 2; count of bases not matched to a gene: 7. The CDR3 length is 15 residues. Written as DNA, the CDR3 is TGCAGTGCTAGAAGGGTAAGCGGGACCACAGATACGCAGTATTTT. Protein: CSARRVSGTTDTQYF.

The chain employs TRBV29-1 and TRBJ2-7; TRBD2 matches at 9 bases. The CDR3 length is 15 residues. Germline V gives CDR1 SQVTM, CDR2 ANQGSEA. V lost 7 bases to trimming and J lost 5 bases; unmatched junction nucleotides: 15. CDR3 region: CSEFDPGGRADEQYF. Here the CDR3 DNA reads TGCAGCGAATTCGATCCAGGCGGGAGGGCCGACGAGCAGTACTTC.

This clonotype has only one observation. This sequence may be a read error, since a much larger clone differs from it by one base. This chain links TRBV15 with TRBJ2-1; D unclear. The germline V gene has CDR1 LNHNV and CDR2 YYDKDF (reference sequence). The CDR3 covers 15 residues. The V and J ends lost 0 bases and 3 bases respectively, with 9 bases between them. Here the CDR3 reads CATSRDFLVYNEQFF. The CDR3 bases are TGTGCCACCAGCAGAGACTTTCTGGTCTACAATGAGCAGTTCTTC.

V gene TRBV6-2 or TRBV6-3 combines with J gene TRBJ2-1; 13 positions match TRBD2. The CDR3 spans 16 residues. The V gene end was trimmed by 6 bases and the J gene end by 6 bases; junction bases not matched to a gene: 8. Germline CDR1 reads MNHEY; CDR2 reads SVGEGT. The CDR3 DNA is TGTGCCAGCAGCGGACTAGCGGGAGAGTCGGGCAATGAGCAGTTCTTC. It yields the protein CASSGLAGESGNEQFF.

This clonotype has just a few counts. The chain has TRBV7-2 and TRBJ2-3; 11 bases are shared with TRBD1. V gave up 5 bases and J gave up 2 bases; unmatched junction bases: 3. Germline assignment: CDR1 SGHTA and CDR2 FQGNSA. The CDR3 length is 15 residues. The CDR3 region is CASSPDRGLTDTQYF. In nucleotides, the CDR3 is TGTGCCAGCAGCCCGGACAGGGGGCTCACAGATACGCAGTATTTT.

This clonotype was seen a few times. The rearrangement uses TRBV6-1 and TRBJ2-7; 11 bases match TRBD2. V lost 7 bases and J lost 3; bases outside the gene matches: 5. Per the germline V gene, CDR1 is MNHNS and CDR2 is SASEGT. The CDR3 spans 14 residues. The CDR3 here is CASTRTSGSYEQYF. The CDR3 region has the DNA TGTGCCAGCACCCGAACTAGCGGGAGCTACGAGCAGTACTTC.

The chain recombines TRBV28 with TRBJ2-1; 9 nucleotides align to TRBD2. CDR1 is MDHEN, CDR2 SYDVKM, per germline. V shed 6 bases and J 1 base; nucleotides not matched to a gene: 7. The CDR3 covers 16 residues. In DNA form, the CDR3 reads TGTGCCAGCAGATTTAGCGGGAGTGTGTCCTACAATGAGCAGTTCTTC. Translated, it gives CASRFSGSVSYNEQFF.

The chain uses TRBV7-2 and TRBJ2-3, with no clear D. Germline CDR1 is SGHTA and CDR2 is FQGNSA. Deletions cut 1 base from V and 0 bases from J, with 5 bases between. This CDR3 region has 14 residues. The CDR3 spells CASSLGVSTDTQYF. The CDR3 region has the DNA TGTGCCAGCAGCTTAGGAGTTAGCACAGATACGCAGTATTTT.

CDR3 region: CASSSPLLRNHGYTF. In nucleotides, the CDR3 is TGTGCCAGTAGTAGTCCCCTTTTGAGGAACCATGGCTACACCTTC. The J gene is TRBJ1-2, the V gene TRBV19; no clear D. The CDR3 has 15 amino acids. Germline CDR1 is LNHDA and CDR2 is SQIVND (reference sequence). The V and J ends lost 4 bases and 6 bases respectively, with 18 bases between them.

This clonotype came up a few times. This sequence joins TRBV20-1 and TRBJ1-1, with D possibly being TRBD1 (6 bases). The CDR3 loop spans 13 amino acids. The germline V gene encodes CDR1 DFQATT and CDR2 SNEGSKA (reference sequence). The CDR3 sequence: CSPSGQQNTEAFF. The CDR3 coding sequence is TGCAGCCCAAGCGGACAGCAGAACACTGAAGCTTTCTTT.

V gene TRBV19 combines with J gene TRBJ2-3; maybe TRBD2 (5 bases). Germline loops: CDR1 LNHDA, CDR2 SQIVND (reference sequence). The germline V and J ends were trimmed by 4 bases and 5 bases, with 10 bases remaining between them. This CDR3 is 13 amino acids long. The CDR3 is CASSSFSVDTQYF. The CDR3 DNA follows: TGTGCCAGTAGTAGTTTTAGCGTAGATACGCAGTATTTT.

This clonotype has a handful of counts. As DNA, the CDR3 is TGTGCCAGCTATAGGTGGGTTCGGCGCATTCAGTACTTC. The encoded protein is CASYRWVRRIQYF. This rearrangement joins TRBV28 to TRBJ2-4; D remains unclear. Germline-derived CDR1 and CDR2 are MDHEN and SYDVKM. The CDR3 loop spans 13 amino acids. V was trimmed by 8 bases and J by 9 bases, leaving 17 bases between them.